Listed below are T cell receptor beta chains from one sample, sequenced in a study of long-term antiretroviral therapy in people with HIV. The method was immunoSEQ multiplex PCR; TCRdb's version includes in-frame clones alone and lacks a portion of them. The sample holds fewer than 25,000 clones, around 85% seen once. Sequenced here: unsorted PBMCs, sampled 1.5 years after starting antiretroviral therapy. The receptors here all came from a man aged 30-40 years with HIV. The CDR3 runs from the conserved cysteine through the conserved F or W. D genes are given only for firm matches. Expanded clones get a size class; other rows say once, few or many, or leave the size out.

V: TRBV6-1; D: -; size: -; J: TRBJ1-5; DNA: TGTGCCAGCAGTGATGGGGATAGCAATCAGCCCCAGCATTTT; CDR3: CASSDGDSNQPQHF
V: TRBV5-4; D: -; size: few; J: TRBJ2-1; DNA: TGTGCCAGCAGCCCCCTAGGTCAAAGAAGCTACAATGAGCAGTTCTTC; CDR3: CASSPLGQRSYNEQFF
V: TRBV11-2; D: TRBD1; size: -; J: TRBJ1-4; DNA: TGTGCCAGCAGCTCGGCCAGGGGGCGAGGTGAAAAACTGTTTTTT; CDR3: CASSSARGRGEKLFF
V: TRBV2; D: TRBD2; size: -; J: TRBJ2-7; DNA: TGTGCCAGCAGTGAAGCCCCACCCGGACTAGCGGGGTACGAGCAGTACTTC; CDR3: CASSEAPPGLAGYEQYF
V: TRBV7-9; D: -; size: -; J: TRBJ2-7; DNA: TGTGCCAGCAGCTTCCCGCCCTCCTACGAGCAGTACTTC; CDR3: CASSFPPSYEQYF
V: TRBV27; D: -; size: -; J: TRBJ2-7; DNA: TGTGCCAGCAGTTTAAGGGGCATCTCCTTTGACGAGCAGTACTTC; CDR3: CASSLRGISFDEQYF
V: TRBV10-3; D: -; size: -; J: TRBJ1-2; DNA: TGTGCCATCAGTGAACGAGGGGGACTCGCGCACTATGGCTACACCTTC; CDR3: CAISERGGLAHYGYTF
V: TRBV5-1; D: -; size: -; J: TRBJ2-2; DNA: TGCGCCAGCAGCTTCCTCCGGACTACCAACACCGGGGAGCTGTTTTTT; CDR3: CASSFLRTTNTGELFF
V: TRBV6-4; D: TRBD1; size: -; J: TRBJ1-2; DNA: TGTGCCAGCAGTGACTCCGGGACAGCCCTCCAAAGCTACACCTTC; CDR3: CASSDSGTALQSYTF
V: TRBV5-4; D: TRBD2; size: -; J: TRBJ2-7; DNA: TGTGCCAGCAGCTTCCGAGCGGGGGCGACCTACGAGCAGTACTTC; CDR3: CASSFRAGATYEQYF
V: TRBV28; D: -; size: -; J: TRBJ1-1; DNA: TGTGCCAGCAGTTTACCTATAGGAATGAACACTGAAGCTTTCTTT; CDR3: CASSLPIGMNTEAFF